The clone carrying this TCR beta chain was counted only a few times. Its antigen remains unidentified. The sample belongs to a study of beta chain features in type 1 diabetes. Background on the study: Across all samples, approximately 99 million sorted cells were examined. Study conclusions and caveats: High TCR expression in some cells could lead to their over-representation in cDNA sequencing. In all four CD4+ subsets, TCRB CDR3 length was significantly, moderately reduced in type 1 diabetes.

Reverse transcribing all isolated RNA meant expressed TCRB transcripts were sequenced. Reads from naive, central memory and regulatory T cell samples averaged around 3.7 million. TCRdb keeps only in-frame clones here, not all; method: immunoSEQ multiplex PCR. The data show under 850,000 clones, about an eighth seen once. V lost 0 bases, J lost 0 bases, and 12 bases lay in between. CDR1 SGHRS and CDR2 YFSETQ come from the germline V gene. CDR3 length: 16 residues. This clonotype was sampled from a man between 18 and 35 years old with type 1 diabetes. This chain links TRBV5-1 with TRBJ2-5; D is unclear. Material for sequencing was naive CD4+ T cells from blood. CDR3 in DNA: TGCGCCAGCAGCTTGGGCCTGGGTCGGGACCAAGAGACCCAGTACTTC. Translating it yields CASSLGLGRDQETQYF.